The clone carrying this T cell receptor (beta chain) has a count of ten or more. What it binds is unknown. This sample was taken from a study of metastatic and nonmetastatic thyroid tumors. Turning to the study itself: Repertoire comparisons spanned blood and tumor or nodule tissue from malignant and benign thyroid patients. Points from the study as a whole: Compared with benign nodules, malignant thyroid tumors were reported to have significantly higher TCR beta diversity in both blood and tumor.

Germline CDR1 and CDR2: SEHNR and FQNEAQ (reference sequence). The CDR3 consists of 14 residues. The V gene lost 2 bases and the J gene lost 2 bases, with 9 bases spanning the gap. None of the patients had undergone any treatment ahead of thyroid surgery. Methods used by the authors: In papillary thyroid cancer, a distant-metastasis classifier was built using CDR3 differences across clinicopathological groups. TCRdb used MiXCR to call clones anew from the PCR reads. The V and J calls shown here were made by TCRdb, not taken from the authors' results. The sample records about 13,000 clones, 20% to 25% being singletons.

The receptor comes from a female donor with papillary thyroid cancer or a benign thyroid nodule (not recorded which). Some clones in this sample may be carry-over from other donors' samples. The specimen was blood. The chain is built from TRBV7-9 and TRBJ2-5; D uncertain. CDR3 in amino acids: CASSLRAVQETQYF. CDR3 DNA: TGTGCCAGCAGCTTAAGGGCAGTTCAAGAGACCCAGTACTTC.